The TCR beta chain under discussion was sequenced for a study of blood T cell repertoires in COVID-19. How the authors handled the data: By means of reference gene primer amplification, nucleated cell counts were estimated. The assay was immunoSEQ multiplex PCR, and TCRdb's table has in-frame clones only and misses some. The V and J calls and clone size are taken from that table; D and trimming were inferred from the DNA. The sample carries some 71,000 clones, around 86% recorded once. This clone was seen once. The sequencing input was peripheral blood. This receptor was taken from a man aged 25-45 years with acute or convalescent COVID-19.

In DNA, the CDR3 is TGCGCCAGCAGCCAAGACATCCCCCGAGCACGGGAGACCCAGTACTTC. This codes for CASSQDIPRARETQYF. The chain carries TRBV4-1 and TRBJ2-5, with unresolved D. The V gene lost 0 bases and the J gene lost 5 bases, with 16 bases spanning the gap. This CDR3 region has 16 residues. Germline V gives CDR1 MGHRA, CDR2 YSYEKL.